One and the same sample provided the 22 T cell receptor beta chains below, sequenced in a study of identical twins. TCRdb analysed the 5' RACE reads with MiXCR anew, one entry per CDR3 protein. This sample has more than 600,000 distinct CDR3 sequences, with 15% to 20% found just once. The same specimen was also included in a second study, on T cells expressing NK-cell markers.

The sequenced sample consisted of PBMCs. All receptors come from a woman in her late teens or twenties in good health.

The chain has TRBV10-3 and TRBJ1-1; possibly TRBD1 for D (6 bases). Germline loops: CDR1 ENHRY, CDR2 SYGVKD. Trimming pared 10 bases from V and 0 bases from J, leaving 12 bases between. The CDR3 has 13 residues. CDR3 in DNA: TGTGCCACCGGGGGGCCAATGAACACTGAAGCTTTCTTT. As protein: CATGGPMNTEAFF.

This clonotype was detected a few times. The V call is TRBV6-5, the J call TRBJ1-6; possibly TRBD1 for D (6 bases). Germline V lookup: CDR1 MNHEY, CDR2 SVGAGI. The CDR3 extends over 13 amino acids. The V end was cut by 6 bases, the J end by 9 bases, with 12 bases between. In nucleotides, the CDR3 is TGTGCCAGCAGCTATCAAGGGGGTTCACCCCTCCACTTT. Translation gives CASSYQGGSPLHF.

This clonotype was detected a few times. This chain uses TRBV5-5 with TRBJ1-4; D is perhaps TRBD1 (5 bases). The CDR3 has 15 residues. Per the germline V gene, CDR1 is SGHKS and CDR2 is YYEKEE (reference sequence). Trimming took off 2 bases at V and 8 bases at J, with 16 bases between the two ends. The CDR3 coding sequence is TGTGCCAGCAGCTTTGGGACCGGAGGTCGAGAAAAACTGTTTTTT. Translation gives CASSFGTGGREKLFF.

This chain connects TRBV3-1 to TRBJ1-1, with D possibly being TRBD1 (6 bases). Germline CDR1 is LGHDT and CDR2 is YNNKEL (reference sequence). The CDR3 runs to 15 residues. The V gene lost 4 bases and the J gene lost 1 base, with 13 bases spanning the gap. The CDR3 DNA follows: TGTGCCAGCAGCCCCCAGGGGCTGGCGAACACTGAAGCTTTCTTT. Its translation is CASSPQGLANTEAFF.

The chain has TRBV29-1 and TRBJ2-5, with D possibly being TRBD1 or TRBD2 (6 bases each). The CDR3 consists of 13 residues. Germline CDR1 and CDR2: SQVTM and ANQGSEA. CDR3 amino acids: CSIKRGLGETQYF. The CDR3 DNA sequence: TGCAGTATCAAACGGGGGCTGGGTGAGACCCAGTACTTC.

This clonotype was detected a few times. The chain has TRBV7-2 and TRBJ2-1; 7 positions agree with TRBD2. The length of the CDR3 is 13 residues. The V segment lost 5 bases and the J segment 10 bases; nucleotides outside the gene matches: 8. Germline CDR1 reads SGHTA; CDR2 reads FQGNSA. Here the CDR3 reads CASSQNRAGEQFF. The CDR3 bases are TGTGCCAGCAGCCAAAACCGAGCGGGAGAGCAGTTCTTC.

The chain uses TRBV7-6 and TRBJ1-2; D gene ambiguous. The germline CDR1 and CDR2 sequences are SGHVS and FNYEAQ. V was clipped by 2 bases and J by 8 bases, with 12 bases between them. This CDR3 comprises 13 residues. The CDR3 reads CASSLMTTGGYTF. In DNA, the CDR3 is TGTGCCAGCAGCTTAATGACAACGGGCGGCTACACCTTC.

This clonotype has a handful of counts. This CDR3 is CASSLGQGSFEQYF. CDR3 nucleotides: TGTGCCAGCAGCTTAGGCCAGGGAAGCTTCGAGCAGTACTTC. The genes are TRBV7-6 and TRBJ2-7; tentative D call: TRBD1 (5 bases). The CDR3 has 14 residues. Germline loops: CDR1 SGHVS, CDR2 FNYEAQ. V lost 1 base to trimming and J lost 6 bases, with 13 bases between them.

The chain is built from TRBV18 and TRBJ1-1, with D maybe TRBD1 (5 bases). Germline lookup yields CDR1 KGHSH and CDR2 LQKENI. The germline V and J ends were trimmed by 3 bases and 1 base, with 15 bases remaining between them. The CDR3 loop spans 16 amino acids. DNA for the CDR3: TGTGCCAGCTCACCCCTTGAATCGGGACGGAACACTGAAGCTTTCTTT. Its protein is CASSPLESGRNTEAFF.

This clonotype was recorded at least ten times. This chain joins TRBV5-1 and TRBJ2-3; D not certain. The V and J ends lost 7 bases and 2 bases respectively, with 5 bases between them. CDR1 and CDR2 (germline): SGHRS, YFSETQ. The CDR3 loop spans 11 amino acids. The CDR3 loop reads CASRITDTQYF. CDR3 nucleotide sequence: TGCGCCAGCCGGATCACAGATACGCAGTATTTT.

The chain recombines TRBV12-3 or TRBV12-4 with TRBJ1-2; 8 positions agree with TRBD1. The CDR3 totals 14 residues. V lost 2 bases and J lost 8; bases outside the gene matches: 7. The CDR3 reads CASSLQDRVYGYTF. Written as DNA, the CDR3 is TGTGCCAGCAGTTTACAGGACAGGGTATACGGCTACACCTTC.

J is TRBJ2-7 and V is TRBV20-1; TRBD2 is a possible D gene (7 bases). Germline CDR1 is DFQATT and CDR2 is SNEGSKA (reference sequence). Trimming removed 6 bases from V and 3 bases from J, with 24 bases in between. The CDR3 is made up of 16 amino acids. The CDR3 here is CSARPGAGERDYEQYF. The CDR3 DNA sequence: TGCAGTGCCCGCCCAGGGGCGGGGGAGAGAGACTACGAGCAGTACTTC.

This clonotype was counted only a few times. This chain joins TRBV6-5 and TRBJ1-1; no firm D call. The V and J ends lost 0 bases and 3 bases respectively, with 14 bases between them. This CDR3 is built from 16 residues. The germline gives CDR1 MNHEY, CDR2 SVGAGI. The CDR3 sequence is CASSYSTIEADTEAFF. The CDR3 coding sequence is TGTGCCAGCAGTTACTCGACTATAGAGGCAGACACTGAAGCTTTCTTT.

The chain joins TRBV7-6 to TRBJ2-7; D call uncertain. The ends were cut back, 5 bases at V and 0 bases at J, with 11 bases in the middle. The CDR3 has 14 amino acids. Germline assignment: CDR1 SGHVS and CDR2 FNYEAQ. The CDR3 sequence is CASSPSDSSYEQYF. In nucleotides, the CDR3 is TGTGCCAGCAGCCCCAGTGATAGCTCCTACGAGCAGTACTTC.

This clonotype was seen only a few times. V usage is TRBV18 and J usage is TRBJ2-1, with D unresolved. V was shortened by 0 bases and J by 7 bases, with 13 bases between the two germline ends. The CDR3 runs 15 residues. Germline CDR1 and CDR2: KGHSH and LQKENI. In DNA form, the CDR3 reads TGTGCCAGCTCACCACCCCTGCGGATCCTAAATGAGCAGTTCTTC. Translating gives CASSPPLRILNEQFF.

In its sample, this clonotype was seen many times. This sequence joins TRBV20-1 and TRBJ2-1; 11 bases map to TRBD2. V lost 1 base, J lost 6 bases, and 2 bases stayed unmatched. The CDR3 loop spans 14 amino acids. CDR1 DFQATT and CDR2 SNEGSKA come from the germline V gene (reference sequence). CDR3 coding DNA: TGCAGTGCTAGAGGGGGGACTAGCGGCAATGAGCAGTTCTTC. This sequence encodes CSARGGTSGNEQFF.

This clonotype was counted at least ten times. The V gene is TRBV29-1, the J gene TRBJ2-1; TRBD2 might be the D (6 bases). Germline V gene sequence: CDR1 SQVTM, CDR2 ANQGSEA. Trimming took 7 bases from V and 8 from J, leaving 21 bases between them. The CDR3 spans 14 residues. CDR3 sequence: CSAARSGSSDEQFF. DNA of the CDR3: TGCAGCGCCGCGAGATCCGGGAGCTCCGATGAGCAGTTCTTC.

The V gene is TRBV5-1, the J gene TRBJ2-3; D is perhaps TRBD1 (5 bases). Germline V CDR1 and CDR2: SGHRS, YFSETQ. The CDR3 has 14 amino acids. Trimming shortened V by 3 bases and J by 2 bases, and 10 bases separated the two germline ends. The CDR3 spells CASSSDSFTDTQYF. The CDR3 region has the DNA TGCGCCAGCAGCTCTGACAGTTTCACAGATACGCAGTATTTT.

The chain combines TRBV7-2 with TRBJ2-1; 8 nucleotides match TRBD1. CDR3 length: 16 residues. Germline V gives CDR1 SGHTA, CDR2 FQGNSA. Trimming cost V 2 bases and J 6 bases; bases outside gene matches: 9. The CDR3 loop reads CASSLLYATGVNEQFF. CDR3 DNA sequence: TGTGCCAGCAGCTTATTGTATGCGACAGGGGTCAATGAGCAGTTCTTC.

A few counts support this clonotype. This chain joins TRBV4-1 and TRBJ2-5; 7 bases fit TRBD2. Germline V gene lookup returns CDR1 MGHRA and CDR2 YSYEKL. V lost 1 base, J lost 6 bases, and 11 bases stayed unmatched. The CDR3 has 16 residues. CDR3 residues: CASSQVTSVDHQTQYF. The CDR3 DNA follows: TGCGCCAGCAGCCAAGTCACTAGCGTAGATCATCAGACCCAGTACTTC.

The V gene is TRBV7-8, the J gene TRBJ2-7; D is unclear. V was pared by 2 bases and J by 0 bases, with 14 bases between. Germline CDR1 SGHVS, CDR2 FQNEAQ. The CDR3 is made up of 16 amino acids. The CDR3 nucleotides are TGTGCCAGCAGCTTATCCCGGGTGGCGCGCTCCTACGAGCAGTACTTC. Its translation: CASSLSRVARSYEQYF.

There are a few counts of this clonotype. This sequence joins TRBV15 and TRBJ2-1, with 8 bases lining up with TRBD2. With 8 bases clipped from V and 7 bases from J, the junction kept 16 bases outside the gene matches. This CDR3 spans 16 amino acids. Germline CDR1 LNHNV, CDR2 YYDKDF (reference sequence). CDR3 nucleotides: TGTGCCACCTCGGTTGAAAGTAGAGCGGGAGTTAATGAGCAGTTCTTC. This gives the protein CATSVESRAGVNEQFF.